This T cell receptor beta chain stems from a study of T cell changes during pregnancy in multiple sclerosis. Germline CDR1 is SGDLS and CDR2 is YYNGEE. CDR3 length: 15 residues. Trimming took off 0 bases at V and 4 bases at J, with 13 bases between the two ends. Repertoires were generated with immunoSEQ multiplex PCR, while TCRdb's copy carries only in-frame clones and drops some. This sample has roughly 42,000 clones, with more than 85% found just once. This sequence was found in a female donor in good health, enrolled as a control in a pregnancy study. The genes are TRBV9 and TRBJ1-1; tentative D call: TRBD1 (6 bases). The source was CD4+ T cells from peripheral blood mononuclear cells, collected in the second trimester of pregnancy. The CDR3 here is CASSVGGQLRTEAFF. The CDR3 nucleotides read TGTGCCAGCAGCGTAGGGGGGCAGCTTCGCACTGAAGCTTTCTTT.